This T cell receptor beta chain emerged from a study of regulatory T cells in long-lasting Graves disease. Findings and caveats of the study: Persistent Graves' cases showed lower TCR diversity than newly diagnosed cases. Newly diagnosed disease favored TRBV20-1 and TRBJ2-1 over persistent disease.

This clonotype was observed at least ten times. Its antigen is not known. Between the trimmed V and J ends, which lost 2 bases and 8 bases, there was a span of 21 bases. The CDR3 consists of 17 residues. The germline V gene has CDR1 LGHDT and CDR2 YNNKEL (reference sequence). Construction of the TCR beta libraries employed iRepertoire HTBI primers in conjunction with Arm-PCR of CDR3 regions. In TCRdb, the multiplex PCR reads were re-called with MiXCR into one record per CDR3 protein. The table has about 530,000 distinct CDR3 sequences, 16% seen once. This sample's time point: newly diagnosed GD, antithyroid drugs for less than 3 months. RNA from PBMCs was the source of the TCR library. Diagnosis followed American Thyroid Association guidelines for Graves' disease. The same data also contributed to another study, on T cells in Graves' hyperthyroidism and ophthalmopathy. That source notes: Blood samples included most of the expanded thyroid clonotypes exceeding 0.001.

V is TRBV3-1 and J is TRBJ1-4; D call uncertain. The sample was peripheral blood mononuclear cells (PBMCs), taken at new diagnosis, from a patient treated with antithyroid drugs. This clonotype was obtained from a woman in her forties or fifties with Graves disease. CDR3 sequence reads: CASSQNPVPPFDEKLFF. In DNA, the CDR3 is TGTGCCAGCAGCCAAAACCCGGTGCCGCCCTTTGACGAAAAACTGTTTTTT.